These 29 T cell receptor beta chains were sequenced from one sample in a study of a mutant IDH1 vaccine in newly diagnosed glioma. The data were produced by immunoSEQ multiplex PCR, yet TCRdb's version contains in-frame clones alone and is incomplete. The table records around 78,000 clones, 75% to 95% of them present only once. These receptors are not linked to any known antigen. Noted time point: week 5, during vaccination. In the vaccine, a single dose held 300 ug of the mutant IDH1 20-mer peptide, along with topical imiquimod. Specimen: PBMCs, collected from a glioma patient whose treatment included an IDH1 peptide vaccine. These receptors were collected from a woman aged 45-65 years with glioma.

Comment on this clone: The same CDR3 arises from other DNA sequences in this sample as well. V gene TRBV9 combines with J gene TRBJ2-1; D is ambiguous. V was shortened by 3 bases and J by 10 bases, with 5 bases between the two germline ends. Germline-derived CDR1 and CDR2 are SGDLS and YYNGEE. The CDR3 loop spans 10 amino acids. The CDR3 spells CASSGREQFF. In nucleotides, the CDR3 is TGTGCCAGCAGCGGCCGAGAGCAGTTCTTC.

The chain links TRBV30 to TRBJ2-5; 8 nucleotides align to TRBD1. The end of the DNA aligns better with TRBJ2-7, so the J call may be wrong. Germline CDR1 GTSNPN, CDR2 SVGIG (reference sequence). This CDR3 region has 14 residues. The CDR3 loop is CAWRPLDRVYEQYF. The DNA for the CDR3 is TGTGCCTGGAGGCCTTTGGACAGGGTTTACGAGCAGTACTTC.

This chain connects TRBV6-1 to TRBJ1-1, with D possibly matching TRBD1 (6 bases). The CDR3 extends over 15 amino acids. V lost 1 base to trimming and J lost 1 base, with 10 bases between them. Per germline, CDR1 MNHNS and CDR2 SASEGT. DNA for the CDR3: TGTGCCAGCAGTGAAGTCGGCAGGGGGAACACTGAAGCTTTCTTT. This sequence encodes CASSEVGRGNTEAFF.

CDR3: CASSFGTIQETQYF. The CDR3 nucleotides are TGCGCCAGCAGCTTTGGCACTATTCAAGAGACCCAGTACTTC. The rearrangement links TRBV5-1 to TRBJ2-5; D unresolved. Germline V CDR1 and CDR2: SGHRS, YFSETQ. The length of the CDR3 is 14 residues. With 2 bases removed from V and 2 bases from J, the gap between germline ends came to 10 bases.

This clone was observed a handful of times. CDR3 sequence: CASSVGEGFYEQYF. The CDR3 coding sequence is TGTGCCAGCAGCGTAGGAGAGGGTTTCTACGAGCAGTACTTC. This chain joins TRBV9 and TRBJ2-7, with D possibly matching TRBD2 (5 bases). V gave up 0 bases and J gave up 3 bases, with 10 bases separating them. Per the germline V gene, CDR1 is SGDLS and CDR2 is YYNGEE. CDR3 size: 14 residues.

The gene calls are TRBV28 and TRBJ1-2; D remains unclear. V dropped 6 bases and J dropped 0 bases, with 8 bases sitting between them. The CDR3 has 13 amino acids. Germline V lookup: CDR1 MDHEN, CDR2 SYDVKM. The CDR3 spells CASSYGANYGYTF. CDR3 coding DNA: TGTGCCAGCAGCTATGGTGCTAACTATGGCTACACCTTC.

The CDR3 region is CASSFTGTTSYNEQFF. Written as DNA, the CDR3 is TGCGCCAGCAGCTTTACTGGGACGACCTCCTACAATGAGCAGTTCTTC. The gene calls are TRBV5-1 and TRBJ2-1; D may correspond to TRBD1 or TRBD2 (5 bases each). Germline lookup yields CDR1 SGHRS and CDR2 YFSETQ. CDR3 length equals 16 residues. Trimming pared 2 bases from V and 0 bases from J, leaving 12 bases between.

The rearrangement joins TRBV11-1 to TRBJ1-4; a possible D gene is TRBD1 (5 bases). The CDR3 contains 13 residues. Trimming left V 2 bases short and J 5 bases short, with 6 bases between. The germline V gene has CDR1 SGHAT and CDR2 FQDESV (reference sequence). CDR3 residues: CASSLTGNEKLFF. The CDR3, as DNA: TGTGCCAGCAGCTTAACAGGCAATGAAAAACTGTTTTTT.

The chain couples TRBV28 to TRBJ1-2; TRBD1 is a possible D gene (6 bases). CDR3 size: 15 residues. With 6 bases removed from V and 1 base from J, the gap between germline ends came to 15 bases. Per the germline V gene, CDR1 is MDHEN and CDR2 is SYDVKM. This chain's CDR3 is CASRPGGGFNYGYTF. In DNA form, the CDR3 reads TGTGCCAGCAGACCCGGGGGGGGCTTTAACTATGGCTACACCTTC.

V and J are TRBV12-2 and TRBJ1-5; the listed D gene, TRBD1, was not tested against the DNA. TRBV12-2 is deemed a pseudogene. The CDR3 covers 17 residues. The DNA for the CDR3 is TGTGCAAGTCGCTTAGCGTTAAATAGGACAGGGGATCAGCCCCAGCATTTT. The encoded protein is CASRLALNRTGDQPQHF.

The chain couples TRBV7-7 to TRBJ2-2; D might be TRBD1 (8 bases). The CDR3 spans 14 residues. The germline gives CDR1 SSHAT, CDR2 FNYEAQ (reference sequence). The CDR3 reads CASGLKGQAGELFF. The CDR3, as DNA: TGTGCTAGCGGGCTGAAGGGACAGGCCGGGGAGCTGTTTTTT.

With respect to this clone: This specimen includes other DNA sequences encoding the same CDR3. The chain uses TRBV5-1 and TRBJ2-1, with 12 bases fitting TRBD2. CDR1 is SGHRS and CDR2 is YFSETQ in the germline V gene. The V gene end was trimmed by 0 bases and the J gene end by 8 bases; junction bases not matched to a gene: 12. The CDR3 extends over 18 amino acids. CDR3 nucleotide sequence: TGCGCCAGCAGCTTGGCCCTAGCGGGAGGGACCCTTATCGATGAGCAGTTCTTC. Amino acid sequence: CASSLALAGGTLIDEQFF.

The chain has TRBV15 and TRBJ2-2, with TRBD2 matching over 7 bases. The trim removed 5 bases at V and 7 bases at J, leaving 7 bases unmatched. The CDR3 loop spans 14 amino acids. Looked up from germline, CDR1 is LNHNV and CDR2 is YYDKDF (reference sequence). The CDR3 spells CATSPREIVGELFF. In DNA, the CDR3 is TGTGCCACCAGCCCGCGGGAGATCGTCGGGGAGCTGTTTTTT. The full variable domain, its missing parts supplied by reference TRBV15 and TRBJ2-2, is DAMVIQNPRYQVTQFGKPVTLSCSQTLNHNVMYWYQQKSSQAPKLLFHYYDKDFNNEADTPDNFQSRRPNTSFCFLDIRSPGLGDTAMYLCATSPREIVGELFFGEGSRLTVL.

This chain joins TRBV27 and TRBJ2-2, with 8 positions matching TRBD1. The CDR3 is 16 amino acids. Germline V gene lookup returns CDR1 MNHEY and CDR2 SMNVEV (reference sequence). After removal of 1 base from V and 5 bases from J, the junction contained 6 bases not matched to a gene. The CDR3 DNA is TGTGCCAGCAGTTTATTATTTCAGGGGGCAACCGGGGAGCTGTTTTTT. It yields the protein CASSLLFQGATGELFF.

The genes are TRBV19 and TRBJ2-5; D uncertain. The V end lost 5 bases, the J end lost 5 bases, and 12 bases lay between the germline ends. The CDR3 length is 13 residues. Per the germline V gene, CDR1 is LNHDA and CDR2 is SQIVND (reference sequence). CDR3 nucleotides: TGTGCCAGTAGTGTTCGAGGAGAGGAGACCCAGTACTTC. Protein product: CASSVRGEETQYF.

V gene TRBV18 combines with J gene TRBJ2-7; D call uncertain. Per germline, CDR1 KGHSH and CDR2 LQKENI. This CDR3 has 15 amino acids. V lost 3 bases to trimming and J lost 0 bases, with 12 bases between them. Here the CDR3 reads CASSPTDQSSYEQYF. CDR3 DNA: TGTGCCAGCTCACCGACCGACCAAAGCTCCTACGAGCAGTACTTC.

As DNA, the CDR3 is TGTGCCAGCAGTTACTCCCCGGGATTATCCTACGAGCAGTACTTC. This encodes CASSYSPGLSYEQYF. The J gene is TRBJ2-7, the V gene TRBV6-5, with D perhaps matching TRBD2 (5 bases). Between the trimmed V and J ends, which lost 0 bases and 1 base, there was a span of 10 bases. Germline assignment: CDR1 MNHEY and CDR2 SVGAGI. This CDR3 comprises 15 residues.

J is TRBJ1-1 and V is TRBV6-1; no clear D. Germline V gives CDR1 MNHNS, CDR2 SASEGT. The CDR3 has 13 residues. V lost 2 bases and J lost 10, with 14 bases in between. DNA for the CDR3: TGTGCCAGCAGTGAAAGGAACTCTCAAGCAGCTTTCTTT. This codes for CASSERNSQAAFF.

J is TRBJ2-7 and V is TRBV2, with no clear D. The CDR3 contains 17 residues. Germline V gene lookup returns CDR1 SNHLY and CDR2 FYNNEI. Trimming left V 3 bases short and J 3 bases short, with 21 bases between. CDR3 DNA sequence: TGTGCCAGCAGTGATCCCTTAAACGGGCTCAGCCTCTACGAGCAGTACTTC. Translating gives CASSDPLNGLSLYEQYF.

The chain links TRBV5-4 to TRBJ1-2; 7 nucleotides line up with TRBD1. The CDR3 length is 15 residues. V was pared by 3 bases and J by 8 bases, with 13 bases of the junction left unmatched. Germline loops: CDR1 SGHNT, CDR2 YYREEE (reference sequence). The CDR3 reads CASSSAGTVVSGYTF. As DNA, the CDR3 is TGTGCCAGCAGCTCCGCCGGGACAGTTGTAAGCGGCTACACCTTC.

The rearrangement links TRBV27 to TRBJ1-5, with D unclear. V was pared by 2 bases and J by 4 bases, with 6 bases between. The germline V gene encodes CDR1 MNHEY and CDR2 SMNVEV (reference sequence). The CDR3 loop spans 13 amino acids. This CDR3 is CASSLRRNQPQHF. CDR3 nucleotides: TGTGCCAGCAGTTTAAGAAGGAATCAGCCCCAGCATTTT.

CDR3 protein: CASSQLAGASYNEQFF. CDR3 nucleotide sequence: TGTGCCAGCAGCCAACTAGCGGGGGCCTCCTACAATGAGCAGTTCTTC. V gene TRBV14 combines with J gene TRBJ2-1; 10 bases fit TRBD2. CDR3 size: 16 residues. CDR1 is SGHDN and CDR2 is FVKESK in the germline V gene. V lost 2 bases, J lost 0 bases, and 1 base stayed unmatched.

This clone has a single count. At one end, the junction sequence differs from germline, possibly due to a read error. The rearrangement uses TRBV7-6 and TRBJ2-1, with 8 bases fitting TRBD1. CDR3 length equals 12 residues. The germline V gene has CDR1 SGHVS and CDR2 FNYEAQ. CDR3 DNA sequence: TGTGCCAGCAGCTTCCGACAGGGGCTTTTGGTCTTC. Translation: CASSFRQGLLVF.

This chain links TRBV6-1 with TRBJ1-4; TRBD1 matches 7 bases. The CDR3 is made up of 13 amino acids. In germline, CDR1 is MNHNS, CDR2 SASEGT. The trim removed 2 bases at V and 13 bases at J, leaving 7 bases unmatched. CDR3 nucleotide sequence: TGTGCCAGCAGTGAATATGGGACAGTTAGACTGTTTTTT. Translated, it gives CASSEYGTVRLFF.

The chain joins TRBV15 to TRBJ2-7, with D maybe TRBD1 (5 bases). The V end lost 0 bases, the J end lost 2 bases, and 11 bases lay between the germline ends. From germline, CDR1 is LNHNV and CDR2 YYDKDF (reference sequence). The CDR3 is made up of 15 amino acids. Here the CDR3 DNA reads TGTGCCACCAGCAGAGATGGAACAGGCCCCTACGAGCAGTACTTC. This sequence encodes CATSRDGTGPYEQYF.

This chain joins TRBV28 and TRBJ2-2; TRBD2 matches at 10 bases. This CDR3 comprises 15 residues. CDR1 and CDR2 from the germline V gene are MDHEN and SYDVKM. J gave up 1 base and V 5 bases, and 1 base lay outside the gene matches. The CDR3 DNA sequence: TGTGCCAGCAGTCGACTAGCGGGGAACACCGGGGAGCTGTTTTTT. It specifies CASSRLAGNTGELFF. Full variable domain (remainder filled in from reference TRBV28 and TRBJ2-2): DVKVTQSSRYLVKRTGEKVFLECVQDMDHENMFWYRQDPGLGLRLIYFSYDVKMKEKGDIPEGYSVSREKKERFSLILESASTNQTSMYLCASSRLAGNTGELFFGEGSRLTVL.

The chain has TRBV5-1 and TRBJ2-2; no clear D gene. Germline lookup yields CDR1 SGHRS and CDR2 YFSETQ. V was shortened by 3 bases and J by 1 base, with 13 bases between the two germline ends. The CDR3 length is 16 residues. This CDR3 is CASSSPQEWNTGELFF. In DNA form, the CDR3 reads TGCGCCAGCAGCTCACCTCAAGAATGGAACACCGGGGAGCTGTTTTTT. The full variable domain, in which reference TRBV5-1 and TRBJ2-2 provide the parts outside the CDR3, is KAGVTQTPRYLIKTRGQQVTLSCSPISGHRSVSWYQQTPGQGLQFLFEYFSETQRNKGNFPGRFSGRQFSNSRSEMNVSTLELGDSALYLCASSSPQEWNTGELFFGEGSRLTVL.

This rearrangement joins TRBV10-1 to TRBJ2-5; tentatively, D is TRBD2 (5 bases). TRBJ2-7 matches the DNA end more closely, so the J call is doubtful. The CDR3 is 13 amino acids. Germline CDR1 and CDR2: WNHNN and SYGVQD (reference sequence). CDR3 in DNA: TGCGCCAGCAGTGACTCTAGCAGCTACGAGCAGTACTTC. Encoded protein: CASSDSSSYEQYF.

This sequence joins TRBV28 and TRBJ2-2; 11 bases fit TRBD2. After removal of 3 bases from V and 6 bases from J, the junction contained 6 bases not matched to a gene. The CDR3 has 16 residues. The V gene's germline CDR1 is MDHEN and CDR2 SYDVKM. This chain's CDR3 is CASSFQGLAGPGELFF. The CDR3 nucleotides are TGTGCCAGCAGTTTCCAAGGACTAGCGGGTCCCGGGGAGCTGTTTTTT.